One and the same sample provided the 20 T cell receptor beta chains below, sequenced in a study of a mutant IDH1 vaccine in newly diagnosed glioma. For these receptors, no antigen is known. The time point was: week 23, last vaccination. Each dose of the vaccine consisted of 300 ug of mutant IDH1 20-mer peptide, with topical imiquimod. Here immunoSEQ multiplex PCR was the method, and the copy in TCRdb shows in-frame clones only, minus some. Of approximately 60,000 clones detected, about 88% appear once; the ten largest clones hold 4%. Sample: PBMCs, taken from a glioma patient whose treatment included an IDH1 peptide vaccine. The receptor source for this set is a man aged 25 to 40 with glioma.

Concerning this clone: Within the sample, other DNA sequences also encode this same CDR3. V is TRBV2 and J is TRBJ1-2; the D is unclear. The germline CDR1 and CDR2 sequences are SNHLY and FYNNEI. Trimming removed 0 bases from V and 8 bases from J, with 13 bases in between. CDR3 length: 14 residues. CDR3 nucleotide sequence: TGTGCCAGCAGTGAAGCCTACACTTTGCTGGGCTACACCTTC. This codes for CASSEAYTLLGYTF.

The chain joins TRBV11-2 to TRBJ2-5; 8 bases align to TRBD1. The J call may not be correct, given that the DNA end is closer to TRBJ2-7. CDR1 and CDR2 (germline): SGHAT, FQNNGV. The CDR3 has 18 amino acids. The CDR3 reads CASSSQHTGGPSSYEQYF. The CDR3 nucleotides read TGTGCCAGCAGCTCCCAGCACACAGGGGGACCAAGCTCCTACGAGCAGTACTTC.

The chain uses TRBV5-1 and TRBJ2-2; 8 bases map to TRBD1. CDR1 is SGHRS, CDR2 YFSETQ, per germline. J lost 6 bases, V lost 4 bases, and 8 bases had no gene match. The CDR3 runs 15 residues. Written as DNA, the CDR3 is TGCGCCAGCAGCAGAGAGGACAGGGACGCCGGGGAGCTGTTTTTT. Translated: CASSREDRDAGELFF.

The J gene is TRBJ2-3, the V gene TRBV5-1, with D perhaps TRBD2 (6 bases). Per the germline V gene, CDR1 is SGHRS and CDR2 is YFSETQ. V lost 2 bases and J 4 bases, leaving 11 bases between the germline ends. The CDR3 spans 14 residues. CDR3 amino acids: CASSFGTEADTQYF. CDR3 nucleotide sequence: TGCGCCAGCAGCTTTGGGACTGAGGCAGATACGCAGTATTTT.

The J gene is TRBJ1-6, the V gene TRBV5-4; no reliable D call. V was cut by 4 bases and J by 1 base, with 12 bases left in between. Germline CDR1 and CDR2: SGHNT and YYREEE (reference sequence). CDR3 length: 16 amino acids. The CDR3 loop reads CASSGELGSYNSPLHF. The CDR3 DNA follows: TGTGCCAGCAGCGGGGAGTTAGGGTCCTATAATTCACCCCTCCACTTT.

The rearrangement links TRBV6-6 to TRBJ1-1; maybe TRBD1 (5 bases). Germline lookup yields CDR1 MNHNY and CDR2 SVGAGI (reference sequence). The CDR3 extends over 13 amino acids. CDR3 loop: CGVRGALNTEAFF. As DNA, the CDR3 is TGTGGGGTCCGCGGGGCCCTGAACACTGAAGCTTTCTTT.

The chain links TRBV19 to TRBJ1-6; D is possibly TRBD1 (5 bases). The V end was cut by 6 bases, the J end by 1 base, with 16 bases between. CDR1 and CDR2 (germline): LNHDA, SQIVND (reference sequence). The CDR3 runs to 17 residues. As DNA, the CDR3 is TGTGCCAGTAGCGGGACTTCCCAAGGTTCCTATAATTCACCCCTCCACTTT. Its protein product is CASSGTSQGSYNSPLHF.

Here the CDR3 reads CASSFRGSGATNEKLFF. DNA for the CDR3: TGCGCCAGCAGCTTCAGGGGGTCGGGGGCAACTAATGAAAAACTGTTTTTT. The chain employs TRBV5-1 and TRBJ1-4; the match to TRBD1 covers 7 bases. CDR3 length: 17 amino acids. Germline values: CDR1 SGHRS, CDR2 YFSETQ. J lost 0 bases, V lost 2 bases, and 7 bases had no gene match.

V usage is TRBV18 and J usage is TRBJ2-5; TRBD1 aligns across 10 bases. The trim removed 5 bases at V and 2 bases at J, leaving 5 bases unmatched. The CDR3 runs 15 residues. Germline V gives CDR1 KGHSH, CDR2 LQKENI. The CDR3 nucleotides are TGTGCCAGCTCAAGACAGGGGGCGGCACAAGAGACCCAGTACTTC. Residues: CASSRQGAAQETQYF.

The chain carries TRBV6-5 and TRBJ1-4, with D hard to call. The V and J ends lost 6 bases and 5 bases respectively, with 16 bases between them. Germline CDR1 and CDR2: MNHEY and SVGAGI. The CDR3 runs 15 residues. The CDR3 loop is CASSAWALGNEKLFF. DNA of the CDR3: TGTGCCAGCAGCGCATGGGCGCTCGGAAATGAAAAACTGTTTTTT.

The chain recombines TRBV19 with TRBJ2-1, with a tentative D call TRBD2 (6 bases). The CDR3 extends over 12 amino acids. The V gene lost 7 bases and the J gene lost 6 bases, with 10 bases spanning the gap. Germline values: CDR1 LNHDA, CDR2 SQIVND (reference sequence). DNA for the CDR3: TGTGCCAGTACTGGGGGACTCAATGAGCAGTTCTTC. It encodes CASTGGLNEQFF.

The chain carries TRBV14 and TRBJ2-5, with D perhaps being TRBD1 or TRBD2 (6 bases each). V was pared by 0 bases and J by 1 base, with 12 bases between. The CDR3 has 16 amino acids. Germline V lookup: CDR1 SGHDN, CDR2 FVKESK. CDR3 in amino acids: CASSQEGRGPQETQYF. The CDR3 DNA follows: TGTGCCAGCAGCCAAGAAGGTCGGGGGCCCCAAGAGACCCAGTACTTC.

The chain combines TRBV5-5 with TRBJ1-5; D is undetermined. The CDR3 has 14 residues. V dropped 2 bases and J dropped 5 bases, with 11 bases sitting between them. The germline CDR1 and CDR2 sequences are SGHKS and YYEKEE (reference sequence). The CDR3 DNA reads TGTGCCAGCAGCTTAGTAAGCAGCCATCAGCCCCAGCATTTT. Protein product: CASSLVSSHQPQHF.

V is TRBV9 and J is TRBJ2-1, with D tentatively TRBD2 (6 bases). The CDR3 totals 15 residues. The V gene's germline CDR1 is SGDLS and CDR2 YYNGEE. Trimming stripped 0 bases from V and 4 bases from J, with 11 bases between. The CDR3 DNA is TGTGCCAGCAGCGTAGGGGGCGGGGTGTACAATGAGCAGTTCTTC. Protein: CASSVGGGVYNEQFF.

The chain is built from TRBV5-6 and TRBJ2-2; D remains unclear. The CDR3 runs to 13 residues. Trimming stripped 5 bases from V and 4 bases from J, with 9 bases between. Per the germline V gene, CDR1 is SGHDT and CDR2 is YYEEEE. This CDR3 reads CASSRSTTGELFF. As DNA, the CDR3 is TGTGCCAGCAGTCGTTCGACCACCGGGGAGCTGTTTTTT.

The genes are TRBV6-1 and TRBJ2-1; D call uncertain. The germline CDR1 and CDR2 sequences are MNHNS and SASEGT. V lost 8 bases, J lost 2 bases, and 13 bases lay in between. CDR3 length: 14 residues. CDR3 sequence (DNA): TGTGCCAGCGGACCAAGGCAAGCCTACAATGAGCAGTTCTTC. Residues: CASGPRQAYNEQFF.

V usage is TRBV6-5 and J usage is TRBJ2-2; TRBD1 aligns across 8 bases. This CDR3 is 14 amino acids long. CDR1 and CDR2 (germline): MNHEY, SVGAGI. V was clipped by 4 bases and J by 7 bases; unmatched bases: 5. The CDR3 is CASSSGQGIGELFF. The DNA for the CDR3 is TGTGCCAGCAGTTCAGGACAGGGAATCGGGGAGCTGTTTTTT.

The V and J genes are TRBV4-2 and TRBJ1-2; a possible D gene is TRBD1 (5 bases). Germline V gene sequence: CDR1 LGHNA, CDR2 YNFKEQ. CDR3 length: 15 residues. V gave up 4 bases and J gave up 8 bases, with 20 bases separating them. The CDR3 DNA reads as TGTGCCAGCAGCCCTCGGGACGGAAACCTGGAGGGCTACACCTTC. Its translation is CASSPRDGNLEGYTF.

J is TRBJ2-3 and V is TRBV7-9, with TRBD1 matching 9 bases. Per the germline V gene, CDR1 is SEHNR and CDR2 is FQNEAQ (reference sequence). Losses at the gene ends were 2 bases for V and 2 bases for J; bases not matched to a gene: 5. The CDR3 is 16 amino acids. The CDR3 spells CASSLRGQGNTDTQYF. CDR3 nucleotides: TGTGCCAGCAGCTTAAGGGGACAGGGTAACACAGATACGCAGTATTTT.

The chain carries TRBV29-1 and TRBJ2-7, with D unclear. The CDR3 is 12 residues long. The germline V gene has CDR1 SQVTM and CDR2 ANQGSEA. The germline V and J ends were trimmed by 6 bases and 2 bases, with 11 bases remaining between them. CDR3 loop: CSVVTVTYEQYF. The CDR3 DNA is TGCAGCGTGGTGACGGTCACCTACGAGCAGTACTTC.